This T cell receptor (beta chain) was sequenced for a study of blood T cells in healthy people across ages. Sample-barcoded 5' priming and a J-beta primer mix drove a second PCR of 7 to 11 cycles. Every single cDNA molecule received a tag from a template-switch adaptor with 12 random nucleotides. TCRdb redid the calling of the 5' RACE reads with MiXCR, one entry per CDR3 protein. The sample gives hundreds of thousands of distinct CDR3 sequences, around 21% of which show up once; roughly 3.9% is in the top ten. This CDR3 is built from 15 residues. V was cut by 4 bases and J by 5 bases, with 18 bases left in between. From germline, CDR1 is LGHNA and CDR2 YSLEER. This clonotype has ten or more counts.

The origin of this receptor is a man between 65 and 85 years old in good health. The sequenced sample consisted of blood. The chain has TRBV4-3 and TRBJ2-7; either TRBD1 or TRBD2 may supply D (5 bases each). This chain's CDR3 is CASSRNGDPSDEQYF. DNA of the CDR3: TGCGCCAGCAGCCGCAACGGGGACCCCTCGGACGAGCAGTACTTC.